The source of this T cell receptor (beta chain) is a study of T cell responses to AZD1222 COVID-19 vaccine. Generated by immunoSEQ multiplex PCR, the TCRdb table keeps only in-frame clones and is missing some. The profile shows over 100,000 clones, roughly 88% of them singletons. Concerning this clone itself: Its antigen is unidentified.

The V segment lost 4 bases and the J segment 4 bases; nucleotides outside the gene matches: 6. This CDR3 contains 15 residues. Germline assignment: CDR1 SGDLS and CDR2 YYNGEE. Study-wide findings and caveats: Baseline testing showed seropositivity in only 6 or 7 AZD1222 recipients. Spike-specific TCR depth and breadth grew after two AZD1222 doses.

The specimen comprised peripheral blood, sampled on day 0 of AZD1222 vaccination. The receptor was derived from an adult in good health. The chain carries TRBV9 and TRBJ1-2; 11 nucleotides align to TRBD1. CDR3 sequence: CASSPRTGGVYGYTF. CDR3 DNA: TGTGCCAGCAGCCCAAGGACAGGGGGCGTCTATGGCTACACCTTC.